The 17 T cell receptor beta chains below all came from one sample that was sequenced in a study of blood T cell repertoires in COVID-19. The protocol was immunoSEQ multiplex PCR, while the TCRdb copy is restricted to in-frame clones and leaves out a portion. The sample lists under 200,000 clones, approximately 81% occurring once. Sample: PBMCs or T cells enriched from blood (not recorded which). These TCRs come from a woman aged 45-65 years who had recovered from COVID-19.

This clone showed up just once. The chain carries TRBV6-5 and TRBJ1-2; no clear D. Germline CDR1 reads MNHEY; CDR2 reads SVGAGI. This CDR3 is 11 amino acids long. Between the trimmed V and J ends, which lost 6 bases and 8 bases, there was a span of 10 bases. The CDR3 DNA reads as TGTGCCAGCAGAAACGGTTGGGGCTACACCTTC. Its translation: CASRNGWGYTF.

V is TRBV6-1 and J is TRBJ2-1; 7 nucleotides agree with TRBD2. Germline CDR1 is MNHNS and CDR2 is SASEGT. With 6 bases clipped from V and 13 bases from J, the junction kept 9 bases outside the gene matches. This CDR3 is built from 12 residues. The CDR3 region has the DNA TGTGCCAGCAGCCTACTAGCGAGAGGCCAGTTCTTC. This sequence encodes CASSLLARGQFF.

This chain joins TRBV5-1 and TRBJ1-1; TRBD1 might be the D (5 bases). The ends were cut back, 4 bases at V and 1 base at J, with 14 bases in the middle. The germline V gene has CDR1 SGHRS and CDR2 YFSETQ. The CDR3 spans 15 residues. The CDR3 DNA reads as TGCGCCAGCAGCCACCAGGGATCCCAGAACACTGAAGCTTTCTTT. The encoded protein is CASSHQGSQNTEAFF. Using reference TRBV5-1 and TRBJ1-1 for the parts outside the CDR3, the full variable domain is KAGVTQTPRYLIKTRGQQVTLSCSPISGHRSVSWYQQTPGQGLQFLFEYFSETQRNKGNFPGRFSGRQFSNSRSEMNVSTLELGDSALYLCASSHQGSQNTEAFFGQGTRLTVV.

In DNA, the CDR3 is TGTGCCAGCAGCGTAGCAGTCGCGGTAATATTTAGCAATCAGCCCCAGCATTTT. It translates to CASSVAVAVIFSNQPQHF. This chain joins TRBV9 and TRBJ1-5; no definite D call. The CDR3 has 18 amino acids. In germline, CDR1 is SGDLS, CDR2 YYNGEE. Between the trimmed V and J ends, which lost 0 bases and 0 bases, there was a span of 16 bases.

The CDR3 loop reads CASSRSDRKGSGYTF. CDR3 nucleotide sequence: TGTGCCAGTAGCCGATCGGATAGAAAGGGGTCTGGCTACACCTTC. This rearrangement joins TRBV19 to TRBJ1-2; D might be TRBD1 (5 bases). This CDR3 has 15 residues. Germline loops: CDR1 LNHDA, CDR2 SQIVND (reference sequence). Trimming pared 6 bases from V and 7 bases from J, leaving 21 bases between.

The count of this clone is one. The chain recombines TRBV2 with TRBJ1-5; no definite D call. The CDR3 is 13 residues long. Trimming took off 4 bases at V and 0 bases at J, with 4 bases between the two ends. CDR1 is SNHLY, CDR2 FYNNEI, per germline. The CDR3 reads CASSVNSNQPQHF. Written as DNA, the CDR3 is TGTGCCAGCAGTGTAAATAGCAATCAGCCCCAGCATTTT.

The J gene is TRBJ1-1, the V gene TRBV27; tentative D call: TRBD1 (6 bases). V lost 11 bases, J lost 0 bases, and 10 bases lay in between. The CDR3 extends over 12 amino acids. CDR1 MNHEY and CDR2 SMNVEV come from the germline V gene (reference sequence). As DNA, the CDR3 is TGTGCCCGCACAGGGATGAACACTGAAGCTTTCTTT. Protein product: CARTGMNTEAFF.

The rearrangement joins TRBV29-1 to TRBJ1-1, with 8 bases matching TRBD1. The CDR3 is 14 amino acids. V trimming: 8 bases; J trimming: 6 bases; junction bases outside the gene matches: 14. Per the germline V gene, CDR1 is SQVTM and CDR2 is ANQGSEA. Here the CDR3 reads CSLGQGGVGAEAFF. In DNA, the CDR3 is TGCAGCCTAGGACAGGGAGGAGTTGGCGCTGAAGCTTTCTTT. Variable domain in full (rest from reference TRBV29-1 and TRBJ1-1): SAVISQKPSRDICQRGTSLTIQCQVDSQVTMMFWYRQQPGQSLTLIATANQGSEATYESGFVIDKFPISRPNLTFSTLTVSNMSPEDSSIYLCSLGQGGVGAEAFFGQGTRLTVV.

The CDR3 is CASSVNQGVQNSPLHF. The CDR3 DNA sequence: TGTGCCAGCAGCGTAAACCAGGGGGTTCAGAATTCACCCCTCCACTTT. V and J are TRBV9 and TRBJ1-6, with 7 bases lining up with TRBD1. This CDR3 has 16 residues. V lost 1 base, J lost 7 bases, and 8 bases stayed unmatched. CDR1 and CDR2 from the germline V gene are SGDLS and YYNGEE.

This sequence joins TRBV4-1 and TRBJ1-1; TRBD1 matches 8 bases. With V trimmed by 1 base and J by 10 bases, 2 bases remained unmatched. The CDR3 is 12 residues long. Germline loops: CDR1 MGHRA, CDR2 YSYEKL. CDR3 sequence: CASSQVGQVAFF. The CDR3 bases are TGCGCCAGCAGCCAAGTGGGACAGGTAGCTTTCTTT.

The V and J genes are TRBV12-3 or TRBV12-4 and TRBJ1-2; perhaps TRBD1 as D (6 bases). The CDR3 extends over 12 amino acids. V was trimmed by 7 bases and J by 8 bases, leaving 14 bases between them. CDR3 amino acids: CASTRQERGYTF. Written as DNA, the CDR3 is TGTGCCAGCACCAGACAGGAGCGCGGCTACACCTTC.

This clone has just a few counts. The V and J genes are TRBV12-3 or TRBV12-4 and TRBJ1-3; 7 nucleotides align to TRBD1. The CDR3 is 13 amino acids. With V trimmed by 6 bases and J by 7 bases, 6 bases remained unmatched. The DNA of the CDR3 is TGTGCCAGCAGCAGGGACAGCGGCAACACCATATATTTT. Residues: CASSRDSGNTIYF.

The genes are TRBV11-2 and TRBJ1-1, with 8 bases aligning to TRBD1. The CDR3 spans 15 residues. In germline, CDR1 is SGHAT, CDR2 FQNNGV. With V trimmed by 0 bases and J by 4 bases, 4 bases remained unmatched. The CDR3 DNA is TGTGCCAGCAGCTTAGATCAGGGGGCGAGCACTGAAGCTTTCTTT. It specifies CASSLDQGASTEAFF.

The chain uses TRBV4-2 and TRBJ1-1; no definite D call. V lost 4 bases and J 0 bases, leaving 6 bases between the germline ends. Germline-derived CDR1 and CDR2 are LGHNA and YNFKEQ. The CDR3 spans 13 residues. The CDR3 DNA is TGTGCCAGCAGCCCCAAATTGAACACTGAAGCTTTCTTT. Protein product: CASSPKLNTEAFF.

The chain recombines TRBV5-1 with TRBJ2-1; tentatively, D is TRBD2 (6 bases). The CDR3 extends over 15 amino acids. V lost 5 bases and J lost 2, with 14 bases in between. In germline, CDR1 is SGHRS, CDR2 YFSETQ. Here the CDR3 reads CASREGSGAYNEQFF. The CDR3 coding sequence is TGCGCCAGCAGGGAGGGGTCGGGGGCCTACAATGAGCAGTTCTTC.

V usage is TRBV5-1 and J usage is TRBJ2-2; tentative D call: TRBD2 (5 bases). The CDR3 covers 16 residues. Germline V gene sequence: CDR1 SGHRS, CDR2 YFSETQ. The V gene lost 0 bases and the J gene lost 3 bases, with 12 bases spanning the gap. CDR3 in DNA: TGCGCCAGCAGCTTGGGGCGGGCCCCAGACACCGGGGAGCTGTTTTTT. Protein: CASSLGRAPDTGELFF.

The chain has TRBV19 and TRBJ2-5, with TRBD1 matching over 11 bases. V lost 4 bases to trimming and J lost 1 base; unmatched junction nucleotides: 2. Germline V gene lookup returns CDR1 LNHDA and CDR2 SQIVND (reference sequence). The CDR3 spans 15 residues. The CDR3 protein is CASSTDRGLQETQYF. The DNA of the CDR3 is TGTGCCAGTAGTACGGACAGGGGGCTCCAAGAGACCCAGTACTTC.